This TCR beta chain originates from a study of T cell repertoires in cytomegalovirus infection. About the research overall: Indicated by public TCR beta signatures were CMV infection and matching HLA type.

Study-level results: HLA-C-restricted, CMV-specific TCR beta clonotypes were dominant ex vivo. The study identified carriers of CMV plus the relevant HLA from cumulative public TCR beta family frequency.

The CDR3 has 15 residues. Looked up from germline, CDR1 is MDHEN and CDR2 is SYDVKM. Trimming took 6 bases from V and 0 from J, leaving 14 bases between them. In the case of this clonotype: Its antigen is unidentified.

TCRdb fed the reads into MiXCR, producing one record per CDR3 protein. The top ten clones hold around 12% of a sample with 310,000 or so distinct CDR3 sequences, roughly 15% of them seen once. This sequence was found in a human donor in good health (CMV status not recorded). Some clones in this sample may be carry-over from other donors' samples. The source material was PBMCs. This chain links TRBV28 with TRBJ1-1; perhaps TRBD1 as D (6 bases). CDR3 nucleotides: TGTGCCAGCAGCTCAATCGGACAGCTGAACACTGAAGCTTTCTTT. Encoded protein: CASSSIGQLNTEAFF.